This T cell receptor beta chain is drawn from a study of T cell changes during pregnancy in multiple sclerosis. Profiled with immunoSEQ multiplex PCR; TCRdb holds only in-frame clones, not every one. The table records tens of thousands of clones, 90% of them present only once. Germline V CDR1 and CDR2: SGHDN, FVKESK. The CDR3 length is 15 residues. The V gene lost 4 bases and the J gene lost 1 base, with 13 bases spanning the gap. This chain links TRBV14 with TRBJ1-2, with D tentatively TRBD1 (6 bases). The TCR originated in a female donor in good health, enrolled as a control in a pregnancy study. The material was peripheral blood, obtained after pregnancy. CDR3 sequence reads: CASSPPGTFNYGYTF. CDR3 coding DNA: TGTGCCAGCAGCCCCCCCGGGACATTTAACTATGGCTACACCTTC. Combining the CDR3 with reference TRBV14 and TRBJ1-2 gives the whole variable domain EAGVTQFPSHSVIEKGQTVTLRCDPISGHDNLYWYRRVMGKEIKFLLHFVKESKQDESGMPNNRFLAERTGGTYSTLKVQPAELEDSGVYFCASSPPGTFNYGYTFGSGTRLTVV.